Following are 2 T cell receptor beta chains from one sample sequenced in a study of blood T cell repertoires in COVID-19. Some clones are missing from TCRdb's copy, which holds only in-frame ones; the method was immunoSEQ multiplex PCR. The data contain a few hundred thousand clones, 85% of them singletons. The sample comprised peripheral blood. Source of these receptors: a young woman with acute or convalescent COVID-19.

The J gene is TRBJ1-1, the V gene TRBV10-3; D call uncertain. Germline lookup yields CDR1 ENHRY and CDR2 SYGVKD. This CDR3 has 16 amino acids. V lost 0 bases, J lost 5 bases, and 16 bases lay in between. This CDR3 is CAISESLTDFGTEAFF. The CDR3 bases are TGTGCCATCAGTGAGTCTTTGACCGACTTCGGGACTGAAGCTTTCTTT.

The chain combines TRBV5-1 with TRBJ1-1; no clear D gene. This CDR3 contains 14 residues. V was trimmed by 0 bases and J by 4 bases, leaving 10 bases between them. CDR1 is SGHRS and CDR2 is YFSETQ in the germline V gene. CDR3 DNA: TGCGCCAGCAGCTTGGATGAGTTAATCACTGAAGCTTTCTTT. This sequence encodes CASSLDELITEAFF.